This is a list of T cell receptor beta chains from one sample in a study of beta chain features in type 1 diabetes. Some clones are missing from TCRdb's copy, which holds only in-frame ones; the method was immunoSEQ multiplex PCR. The sample lists hundreds of thousands of clones, 9.3% seen once, with around 1% in the top ten. Material for sequencing was central memory CD4+ T cells from blood. Receptors originate from a man under 40 with type 1 diabetes. Each CDR3 is given with its conserved first and last residue. The D gene is left open where the match is weak. The size entry is marked missing in some rows and otherwise reads once, few, many or a size class.

V	size	J	D	DNA	CDR3
TRBV7-2	few	TRBJ2-3	.	TGTGCCAGCAGCTTAGCGAGGGCGGATACGCAGTATTTT	CASSLARADTQYF
TRBV18	few	TRBJ2-7	.	TGTGCCAGCTCACCACCGTCGCGAAGCTCCTACGAGCAGTACTTC	CASSPPSRSSYEQYF
TRBV15	few	TRBJ1-2	.	TGTGCCACCAGCAGAGATCTTTATGGCTACACCTTC	CATSRDLYGYTF
TRBV21-1	.	TRBJ2-5	.	TGTGCCAGCAGCAACGGGACAGGGGGCGAGGAGACCCAGTACTTC	CASSNGTGGEETQYF
TRBV6-5	.	TRBJ2-7	TRBD1	TGTGCCAGCAGTTACTCGATGGGACAGGGCATGTACGAGCAGTACTTC	CASSYSMGQGMYEQYF
TRBV30	few	TRBJ1-6	.	TGTGCCTGGGAAAGGGCTAATTCACCCCTCCACTTT	CAWERANSPLHF
TRBV7-2	.	TRBJ2-3	TRBD2	TGTGCCAGCAGCTTCGGGGGGGCCCTTAAGGATACGCAGTATTTT	CASSFGGALKDTQYF
TRBV7-9	few	TRBJ1-2	.	TGTGCCAGCAGCTTAGCGGGCTTCACAGGCGGCTACACCTTC	CASSLAGFTGGYTF
TRBV7-2	.	TRBJ2-5	.	TGTGCCAGCAGCCTGACGGTAATAGAGACCCAGTACTTC	CASSLTVIETQYF
TRBV4-3	.	TRBJ2-5	.	TGCGCCAGCAGCCAAGGAGGAGGGCAAGAGACCCAGTACTTC	CASSQGGGQETQYF
TRBV11-2	few	TRBJ1-2	.	TGTGCCAGCAGCTTAGAGTTTTCGGCCCCGGGAGGCTACACCTTC	CASSLEFSAPGGYTF
TRBV7-2	many	TRBJ2-5	.	TGTGCCAGCAGCTTCGCTGGGGGGGAGACCCAGTACTTC	CASSFAGGETQYF
TRBV7-6	many	TRBJ2-3	TRBD1	TGTGCCAGCAGCTTACTGGGGACAGGGGGCACAGATACGCAGTATTTT	CASSLLGTGGTDTQYF
TRBV27	.	TRBJ2-6	.	TGTGCCAGCAGTTTATTGCTGGGCTCTGGGGCCAACGTCCTGACTTTC	CASSLLLGSGANVLTF
TRBV19	.	TRBJ2-2	.	TGTGCCAGCAAACAGGTTAACCCGAACACCGGGGAGCTGTTTTTT	CASKQVNPNTGELFF
TRBV30	.	TRBJ2-1	.	TGTGCCTTGATGCGGGTGTCCACGAATGAGCAGTTCTTC	CALMRVSTNEQFF
TRBV7-9	few	TRBJ1-6	TRBD1	TGTGCCAGCAGCTTAGAGGGGGCGCAGAATTCACCCCTCCACTTT	CASSLEGAQNSPLHF
TRBV30	.	TRBJ2-2	.	TGTGCCTGGAGTAGACGGAGACCCGGGGAGCTGTTTTTT	CAWSRRRPGELFF
TRBV28	few	TRBJ1-5	.	TGTGCCACCTTCTCGTGGGGGCGGGGACAGCCCCAGCATTTT	CATFSWGRGQPQHF
TRBV7-2	.	TRBJ2-7	TRBD1	TGTGCCAGCAGCCGGACAGGGGGCTACGAGCAGTACTTC	CASSRTGGYEQYF
TRBV2	few	TRBJ2-3	TRBD1	TGTGCCAGCAGTGAAGCGTTCGGGACAGGGGGCACAGATACGCAGTATTTT	CASSEAFGTGGTDTQYF
TRBV7-8	.	TRBJ2-7	TRBD1	TGTGCCAGCAGCTTAGGACAGGGGGCTGCCTACGAGCAGTACTTC	CASSLGQGAAYEQYF
TRBV5-1	few	TRBJ2-3	.	TGCGCCAGCGATGTTGTAGGCGGGGGACAGACAGATACGCAGTATTTT	CASDVVGGGQTDTQYF
TRBV7-6	.	TRBJ1-2	TRBD1	TGTGCCAGCAGCCGAGGGGTCAGGGGGCGTAAGAACTATGGCTACACCTTC	CASSRGVRGRKNYGYTF
TRBV29-1	few	TRBJ1-4	.	TGCAGCGGATGGGAACCGAGTAATGAAAAACTGTTTTTT	CSGWEPSNEKLFF
TRBV5-1	few	TRBJ2-4	TRBD1	TGCGCCAGCAGCCCCGGACAGGGACCAGGCATTCAGTACTTC	CASSPGQGPGIQYF
TRBV20-1	.	TRBJ1-2	.	TGCAGTGCTAGAAGGGACTCTGGCTACACCTTC	CSARRDSGYTF
TRBV11-2	few	TRBJ2-3	TRBD2	TGTGCCAGCAGCTTTCATTCCGGGGGGGCCTCAGATACGCAGTATTTT	CASSFHSGGASDTQYF
TRBV11-2	few	TRBJ1-1	TRBD1	TGTGCCAGCAGCTTCGACAGGGCGAACACTGAAGCTTTCTTT	CASSFDRANTEAFF
TRBV11-2	few	TRBJ2-3	.	TGTGCCAGCAGCTCCACGAGCTTGGGCACAGATACGCAGTATTTT	CASSSTSLGTDTQYF
TRBV2	few	TRBJ2-1	.	TGTGCCAGCAGTGAAGCAAGAAATGAGCAGTTCTTC	CASSEARNEQFF
TRBV29-1	.	TRBJ1-3	.	TGCAGCGTTCCCCGGGAGGGCGACACCATATATTTT	CSVPREGDTIYF
TRBV12-5	.	TRBJ1-2	TRBD1	TGTGCTAGTGGTTTGGAATTCATTAAATCAGGGGGCGATGGCTACACCTTC	CASGLEFIKSGGDGYTF
TRBV4-3	.	TRBJ2-3	TRBD1	TGCGCCAGTTCCCCGGGACAGGGCGCAGATACGCAGTATTTT	CASSPGQGADTQYF
TRBV18	many	TRBJ1-2	.	TGTGCCAGCTCCTTTATGAGCGGCTACACCTTC	CASSFMSGYTF
TRBV7-2	few	TRBJ2-1	TRBD2	TGTGCCAGCAGCTTAGCCGGGCTAGCGGGGGATGAGCAGTTCTTC	CASSLAGLAGDEQFF
TRBV29-1	few	TRBJ1-1	.	TGCAGCGTTGTAGGGCAAATGAACACTGAAGCTTTCTTT	CSVVGQMNTEAFF
TRBV28	.	TRBJ2-5	.	TGTGCCAGCGTACAGCAAGAGACCCAGTACTTC	CASVQQETQYF
TRBV20-1	many	TRBJ1-5	.	TGCAGTGTCACGGAGGGTCAGCCCCAGCATTTT	CSVTEGQPQHF
TRBV10-3	many	TRBJ2-3	TRBD1	TGTGCCATCAGTCCCGGGACAGGGTCTGATACGCAGTATTTT	CAISPGTGSDTQYF
TRBV4-2	.	TRBJ1-3	.	TGTGCCAGCAGCCAAGATGCCGCCTGGGGCTCTGGAAACACCATATATTTT	CASSQDAAWGSGNTIYF
TRBV7-2	few	TRBJ2-2	TRBD2	TGTGCCAGCAGCTCTAGCGGGGGGGAGCTGTTTTTT	CASSSSGGELFF
TRBV28	.	TRBJ1-1	.	TGTGCCAGCAGTTTGGGAAAACAAGAGAACACTGAAGCTTTCTTT	CASSLGKQENTEAFF
TRBV5-1	few	TRBJ2-5	.	TGCGCCAGCAGCCTAGAAGAGACCCAGTACTTC	CASSLEETQYF
TRBV2	.	TRBJ1-6	.	TGTGCCAGCAGTGAAAGTAGCCATAATTCACCCCTCCACTTT	CASSESSHNSPLHF
TRBV9	.	TRBJ2-1	TRBD2	TGTGCCAGCAGCGCCGGGACTAGAGACAATGAGCAGTTCTTC	CASSAGTRDNEQFF
TRBV7-9	many	TRBJ2-4	TRBD1	TGTGCCAGCAGCTTTCCGGGACAGGTTCAGTACTTC	CASSFPGQVQYF
TRBV9	.	TRBJ1-1	.	TGTGCCAGCAGCGTGTCCGATGTTGGGACTGAAGCTTTCTTT	CASSVSDVGTEAFF
TRBV4-3	few	TRBJ2-7	.	TGCGCCAGCAGCCCACACCCGGCCAACTCCTACGAGCAGTACTTC	CASSPHPANSYEQYF
TRBV7-2	few	TRBJ2-5	TRBD2	TGTGCCAGCAGCTTAGGGCAGCGGGGCCGCGGGGAGACCCAGTACTTC	CASSLGQRGRGETQYF
TRBV7-9	.	TRBJ2-2	.	TGTGCCAGCAGCTTATTGACGCGGGGGGAGCTGTTTTTT	CASSLLTRGELFF
TRBV28	.	TRBJ2-1	.	TGTGCCAGCAGTACAACAGGGAGCTCCTACAATGAGCAGTTCTTC	CASSTTGSSYNEQFF
TRBV4-1	.	TRBJ1-2	TRBD1	TGCGCCAGCAGCCAAGGGGACAGAGCTAACTATGGCTACACCTTC	CASSQGDRANYGYTF
TRBV19	few	TRBJ1-5	.	TGTGCCAGTAGTAAAAGGGACGGCTATAGCAATCAGCCCCAGCATTTT	CASSKRDGYSNQPQHF
TRBV9	.	TRBJ2-3	.	TGTGCCAGCAGCGCGGAGGATACGCAGTATTTT	CASSAEDTQYF